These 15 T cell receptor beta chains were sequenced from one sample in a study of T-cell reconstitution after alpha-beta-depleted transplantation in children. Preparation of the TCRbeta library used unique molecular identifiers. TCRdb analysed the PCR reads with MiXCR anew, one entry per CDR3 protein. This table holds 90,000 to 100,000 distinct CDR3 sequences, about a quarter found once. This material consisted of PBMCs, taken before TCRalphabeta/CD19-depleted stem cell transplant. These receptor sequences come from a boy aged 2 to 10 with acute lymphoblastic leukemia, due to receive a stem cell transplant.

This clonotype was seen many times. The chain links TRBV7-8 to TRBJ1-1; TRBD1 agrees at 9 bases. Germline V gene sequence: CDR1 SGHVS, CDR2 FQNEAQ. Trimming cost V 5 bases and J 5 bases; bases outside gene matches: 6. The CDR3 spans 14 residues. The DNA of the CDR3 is TGTGCCAGCAGCACCGACAGGGGGGTAACTGAAGCTTTCTTT. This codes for CASSTDRGVTEAFF.

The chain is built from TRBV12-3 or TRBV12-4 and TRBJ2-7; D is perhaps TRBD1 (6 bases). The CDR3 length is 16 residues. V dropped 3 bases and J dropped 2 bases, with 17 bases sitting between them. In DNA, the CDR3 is TGTGCCAGCAGTTTTATATTGGACAGCGGAACCTACGAGCAGTACTTC. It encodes CASSFILDSGTYEQYF.

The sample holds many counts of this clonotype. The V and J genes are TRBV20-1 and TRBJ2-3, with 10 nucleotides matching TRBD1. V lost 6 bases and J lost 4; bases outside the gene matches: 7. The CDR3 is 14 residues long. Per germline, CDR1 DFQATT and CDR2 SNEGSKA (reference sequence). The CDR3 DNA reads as TGCAGTGCGTGCGGGACAGGGGCTTCAGATACGCAGTATTTT. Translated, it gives CSACGTGASDTQYF.

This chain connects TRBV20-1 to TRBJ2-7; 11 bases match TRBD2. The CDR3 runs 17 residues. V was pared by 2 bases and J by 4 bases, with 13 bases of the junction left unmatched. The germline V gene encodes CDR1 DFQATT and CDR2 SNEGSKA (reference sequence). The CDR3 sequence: CSARSGTSGVGWYEQYF. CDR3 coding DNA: TGCAGTGCTAGATCGGGGACTAGCGGAGTCGGTTGGTACGAGCAGTACTTC.

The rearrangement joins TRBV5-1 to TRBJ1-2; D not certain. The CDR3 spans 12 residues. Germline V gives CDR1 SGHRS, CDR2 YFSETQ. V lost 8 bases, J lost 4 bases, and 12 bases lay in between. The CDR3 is CASRSESYGYTF. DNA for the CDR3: TGCGCCAGTCGGAGCGAGAGCTATGGCTACACCTTC.

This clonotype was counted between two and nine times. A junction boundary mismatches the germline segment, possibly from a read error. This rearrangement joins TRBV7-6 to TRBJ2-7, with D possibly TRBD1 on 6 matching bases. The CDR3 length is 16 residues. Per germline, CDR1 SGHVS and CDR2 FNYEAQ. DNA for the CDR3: TGTGCCAGCAGCCCACAACAAGGGGGATTCTCCTCCGAGCAGTACTTC. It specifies CASSPQQGGFSSEQYF.

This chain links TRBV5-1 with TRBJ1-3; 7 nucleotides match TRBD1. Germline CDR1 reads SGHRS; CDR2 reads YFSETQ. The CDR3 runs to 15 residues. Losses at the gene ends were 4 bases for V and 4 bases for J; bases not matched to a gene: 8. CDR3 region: CASSGTTGNGNTIYF. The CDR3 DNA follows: TGCGCCAGCAGCGGGACGACAGGGAACGGAAACACCATATATTTT.

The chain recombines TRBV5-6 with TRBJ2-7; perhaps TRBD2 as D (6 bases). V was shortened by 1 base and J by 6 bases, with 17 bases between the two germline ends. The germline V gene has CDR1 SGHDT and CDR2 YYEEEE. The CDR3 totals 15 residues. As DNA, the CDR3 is TGTGCCAGCAGCTTGAGGTCGGGAGCTGGGGTCGAGCAGTACTTC. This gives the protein CASSLRSGAGVEQYF.

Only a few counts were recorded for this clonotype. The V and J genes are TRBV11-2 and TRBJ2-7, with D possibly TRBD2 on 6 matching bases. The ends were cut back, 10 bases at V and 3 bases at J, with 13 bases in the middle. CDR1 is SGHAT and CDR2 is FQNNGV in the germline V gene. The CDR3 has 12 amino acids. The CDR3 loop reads CATEGLGYEQYF. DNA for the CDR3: TGTGCCACGGAGGGGCTTGGCTACGAGCAGTACTTC.

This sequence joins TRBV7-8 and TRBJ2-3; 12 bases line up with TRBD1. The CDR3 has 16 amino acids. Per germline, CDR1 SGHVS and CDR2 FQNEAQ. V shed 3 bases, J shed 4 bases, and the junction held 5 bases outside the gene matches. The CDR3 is CASSFRDRGRSDTQYF. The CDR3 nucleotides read TGTGCCAGCAGCTTCCGGGACAGGGGGCGTTCAGATACGCAGTATTTT.

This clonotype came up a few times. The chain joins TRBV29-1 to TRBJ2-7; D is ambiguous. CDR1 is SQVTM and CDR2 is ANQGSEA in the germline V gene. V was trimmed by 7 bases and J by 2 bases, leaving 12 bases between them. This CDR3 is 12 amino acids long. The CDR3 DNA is TGCAGCGCCGCCGGGCCCACCTACGAGCAGTACTTC. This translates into CSAAGPTYEQYF.

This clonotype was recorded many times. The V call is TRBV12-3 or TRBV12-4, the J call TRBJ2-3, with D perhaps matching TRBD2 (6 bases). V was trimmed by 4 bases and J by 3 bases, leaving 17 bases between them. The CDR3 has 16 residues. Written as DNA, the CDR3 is TGTGCCAGCAGTTCTTACGGGACTGCTCGAACAGATACGCAGTATTTT. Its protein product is CASSSYGTARTDTQYF.

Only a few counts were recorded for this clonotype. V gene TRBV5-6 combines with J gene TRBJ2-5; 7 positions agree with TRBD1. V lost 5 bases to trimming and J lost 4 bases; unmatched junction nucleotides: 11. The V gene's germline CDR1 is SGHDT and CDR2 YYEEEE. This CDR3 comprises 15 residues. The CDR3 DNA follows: TGTGCCAGCAGTACGGACAGGAGTGTCCGAGAGACCCAGTACTTC. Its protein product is CASSTDRSVRETQYF.

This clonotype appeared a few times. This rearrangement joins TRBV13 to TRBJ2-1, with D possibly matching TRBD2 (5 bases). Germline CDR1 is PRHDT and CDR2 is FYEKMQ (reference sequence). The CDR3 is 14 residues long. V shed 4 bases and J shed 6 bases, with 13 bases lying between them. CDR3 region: CASSSEESGNEQFF. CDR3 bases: TGTGCCAGCAGCTCGGAGGAGTCTGGCAATGAGCAGTTCTTC.

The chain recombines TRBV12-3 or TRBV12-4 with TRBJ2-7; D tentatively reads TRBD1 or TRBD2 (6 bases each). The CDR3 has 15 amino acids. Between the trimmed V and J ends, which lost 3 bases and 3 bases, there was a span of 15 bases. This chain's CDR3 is CASSLSGGGNYEQYF. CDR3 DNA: TGTGCCAGCAGTTTGTCAGGAGGGGGGAACTACGAGCAGTACTTC.